This T cell receptor beta chain was documented in a study of T cell responses to AZD1222 COVID-19 vaccine. About this clone: Its antigen remains unknown.

Whole-study findings and limits: Breadth and depth of Spike-specific TCRs rose after two AZD1222 doses. Just six AZD1222 recipients were seropositive at baseline. Repertoires were obtained solely post-peak T cell response.

There are 17 residues in the CDR3. CDR1 is SGHRS, CDR2 YFSETQ, per germline. Trimming shortened V by 4 bases and J by 2 bases, and 18 bases separated the two germline ends. Sequenced by immunoSEQ multiplex PCR; TCRdb stores in-frame clones only, minus some. Of around 100,000 clones listed, about 90% are singletons. The sequence came from an adult in good health. The material was peripheral blood, obtained on day 0 of AZD1222 vaccination. J is TRBJ2-2 and V is TRBV5-1; maybe TRBD1 (5 bases). The CDR3 region has the DNA TGCGCCAGCAGCCCGAGACAGACAAATAGAAACACCGGGGAGCTGTTTTTT. Translating gives CASSPRQTNRNTGELFF.